The next 20 T cell receptor beta chains were all read from a single sample in a study of beta chain features in type 1 diabetes. Broader study findings: TCRB CDR3s from Type 1 diabetes patients were moderately but significantly shorter in all four CD4+ subsets.

Sequencing targeted expressed TCRB transcripts, as all isolated RNA had been reverse transcribed. Assay used: immunoSEQ multiplex PCR; TCRdb lists only in-frame clones, some missing. The data hold 50,000 or so clones, with approximately 40% observed a single time. The antigens of these receptors remain unknown. Sequencing was performed on stem cell memory CD4+ T cells from blood. The receptors derive from a man younger than 45 with type 1 diabetes.

The chain joins TRBV28 to TRBJ2-7, with D possibly TRBD1 on 6 matching bases. The V gene lost 3 bases and the J gene lost 2 bases, with 23 bases spanning the gap. The CDR3 is made up of 18 amino acids. CDR1 is MDHEN, CDR2 SYDVKM, per germline. This CDR3 reads CASSFLVVGAGDPYEQYF. As DNA, the CDR3 is TGTGCCAGCAGTTTTTTGGTTGTGGGGGCAGGCGACCCCTACGAGCAGTACTTC.

V gene TRBV28 combines with J gene TRBJ1-4, with D uncertain. Germline CDR1 and CDR2: MDHEN and SYDVKM. This CDR3 has 15 residues. V dropped 5 bases and J dropped 0 bases, with 10 bases sitting between them. This chain's CDR3 is CASSRTSATNEKLFF. Written as DNA, the CDR3 is TGTGCCAGCAGTCGAACATCCGCAACTAATGAAAAACTGTTTTTT.

V and J are TRBV6-5 and TRBJ1-1; D not resolved. Trimming took off 0 bases at V and 8 bases at J, with 10 bases between the two ends. Germline V CDR1 and CDR2: MNHEY, SVGAGI. This CDR3 is 13 amino acids long. The CDR3 region has the DNA TGTGCCAGCAGTTACTCGTCCGGGGTGGAAGCTTTCTTT. Encoded protein: CASSYSSGVEAFF.

The chain combines TRBV2 with TRBJ1-3; the D gene is possibly TRBD1 (5 bases). The germline gives CDR1 SNHLY, CDR2 FYNNEI. Trimming removed 6 bases at V and 4 bases at J, with 13 bases between. This CDR3 region has 14 residues. CDR3 region: CASRGVRGGNTIYF. Here the CDR3 DNA reads TGTGCCAGCAGAGGTGTTCGGGGGGGAAACACCATATATTTT.

The chain uses TRBV2 and TRBJ2-2; possible D gene TRBD1, 6 bases. In germline, CDR1 is SNHLY, CDR2 FYNNEI. This CDR3 has 13 residues. V lost 3 bases and J lost 7, with 9 bases in between. The CDR3 sequence is CASSEDSLGELFF. The DNA of the CDR3 is TGTGCCAGCAGTGAGGACAGCCTCGGGGAGCTGTTTTTT.

This clone was seen more than once but under ten times. The J gene is TRBJ2-1, the V gene TRBV7-9; 12 nucleotides align to TRBD2. This CDR3 comprises 15 residues. After removal of 5 bases from V and 10 bases from J, the junction contained 9 bases not matched to a gene. Germline CDR1 is SEHNR and CDR2 is FQNEAQ (reference sequence). CDR3 nucleotide sequence: TGTGCCAGCAGCCTAGTGAGACTAGCGGGAGAAGAGCAGTTCTTC. Residues: CASSLVRLAGEEQFF.

This clone was seen a few times. In DNA, the CDR3 is TGTGCCAGCAGTCAACAGGGGGCCTACGAGCAGTACTTC. It yields the protein CASSQQGAYEQYF. The genes are TRBV25-1 and TRBJ2-7, with 8 bases matching TRBD1. The length of the CDR3 is 13 residues. V shed 5 bases and J 2 bases; nucleotides not matched to a gene: 2. Germline CDR1 MGHDK, CDR2 SYGVNS.

The rearrangement links TRBV10-3 to TRBJ2-3; a weak D match, TRBD1 (5 bases). Germline V CDR1 and CDR2: ENHRY, SYGVKD. This CDR3 has 12 amino acids. Trimming removed 4 bases at V and 5 bases at J, with 7 bases between. The CDR3 DNA follows: TGTGCCATCAGTGGGGGCCAAGATACGCAGTATTTT. It is translated as CAISGGQDTQYF.

This chain uses TRBV6-1 with TRBJ1-5, with TRBD1 matching over 7 bases. This CDR3 is 14 amino acids long. V was clipped by 10 bases and J by 3 bases; unmatched bases: 9. CDR1 and CDR2 (germline): MNHNS, SASEGT. The CDR3 spells CAIHRGMNNQPQHF. Here the CDR3 DNA reads TGTGCCATTCACAGGGGAATGAACAATCAGCCCCAGCATTTT.

This chain joins TRBV5-4 and TRBJ2-7; possibly TRBD1 for D (5 bases). Looked up from germline, CDR1 is SGHNT and CDR2 is YYREEE (reference sequence). The CDR3 has 13 amino acids. V shed 0 bases and J shed 3 bases, with 7 bases lying between them. CDR3 in amino acids: CASSLDRSYEQYF. In nucleotides, the CDR3 is TGTGCCAGCAGCTTGGACAGGAGCTACGAGCAGTACTTC.

This clone has a single count. The rearrangement joins TRBV7-9 to TRBJ1-5; tentatively, D is TRBD1 (5 bases). The CDR3 spans 13 residues. Germline V gene data show CDR1 as SEHNR and CDR2 as FQNEAQ (reference sequence). Trimming pared 3 bases from V and 6 bases from J, leaving 9 bases between. The CDR3 here is CASSLGGGQPQHF. The CDR3 DNA is TGTGCCAGCAGCTTGGGCGGGGGTCAGCCCCAGCATTTT.

V and J are TRBV7-2 and TRBJ2-7; weak D call: TRBD1 (6 bases). The V gene's germline CDR1 is SGHTA and CDR2 FQGNSA. Trimming shortened V by 3 bases and J by 4 bases, and 10 bases separated the two germline ends. This CDR3 contains 13 residues. The CDR3 is CASSLHREYEQYF. Written as DNA, the CDR3 is TGTGCCAGCAGCTTGCACAGGGAGTACGAGCAGTACTTC.

The rearrangement links TRBV4-1 to TRBJ2-1; D gene ambiguous. V dropped 4 bases and J dropped 5 bases, with 24 bases sitting between them. Germline CDR1 reads MGHRA; CDR2 reads YSYEKL. There are 18 residues in the CDR3. CDR3 protein: CASSRSFAAAVIDNEQFF. CDR3 nucleotide sequence: TGCGCCAGCAGCCGAAGTTTCGCGGCGGCCGTCATCGACAATGAGCAGTTCTTC.

The rearrangement uses TRBV9 and TRBJ2-5, with D tentatively TRBD1 (5 bases). Germline lookup yields CDR1 SGDLS and CDR2 YYNGEE. The CDR3 extends over 14 amino acids. Between the trimmed V and J ends, which lost 3 bases and 2 bases, there was a span of 11 bases. The CDR3 nucleotides are TGTGCCAGCAGCGGAAGAGACAGTCAAGAGACCCAGTACTTC. Its protein is CASSGRDSQETQYF.

A note on this clone: The sample carries other DNA sequences with the same CDR3. The gene calls are TRBV7-2 and TRBJ2-7; 7 bases align to TRBD2. Germline V gene lookup returns CDR1 SGHTA and CDR2 FQGNSA. The CDR3 has 13 amino acids. Losses at the gene ends were 1 base for V and 4 bases for J; bases not matched to a gene: 1. DNA for the CDR3: TGTGCCAGCAGCTTAGGACTAGCTTACGAGCAGTACTTC. Protein product: CASSLGLAYEQYF.

The chain has TRBV2 and TRBJ1-2, with D uncertain. The CDR3 consists of 14 residues. V lost 4 bases and J 0 bases, leaving 9 bases between the germline ends. Germline V CDR1 and CDR2: SNHLY, FYNNEI. The CDR3, as DNA: TGTGCCAGCAGTGTCGTCGGTCCTAACTATGGCTACACCTTC. The encoded protein is CASSVVGPNYGYTF.

The V gene is TRBV13, the J gene TRBJ1-3; no firm D call. The CDR3 is 16 residues long. Germline V CDR1 and CDR2: PRHDT, FYEKMQ (reference sequence). V lost 2 bases and J 7 bases, leaving 18 bases between the germline ends. The CDR3 loop is CASSLWTAGFRNTIYF. CDR3 nucleotide sequence: TGTGCCAGCAGCTTATGGACTGCGGGCTTTAGGAACACCATATATTTT. Variable domain in full (rest from reference TRBV13 and TRBJ1-3): AAGVIQSPRHLIKEKRETATLKCYPIPRHDTVYWYQQGPGQDPQFLISFYEKMQSDKGSIPDRFSAQQFSDYHSELNMSSLELGDSALYFCASSLWTAGFRNTIYFGEGSWLTVV.

This clone was seen only a few times. The DNA for the CDR3 is TGTGCCATCAGTTTGTACTACACCGGGGAGCTGTTTTTT. This codes for CAISLYYTGELFF. V and J are TRBV10-3 and TRBJ2-2; D ambiguous. Trimming took 5 bases from V and 3 from J, leaving 7 bases between them. The CDR3 runs to 13 residues. Germline V gene sequence: CDR1 ENHRY, CDR2 SYGVKD.

This clone showed up just a few times. This chain uses TRBV28 with TRBJ1-2; 7 nucleotides line up with TRBD1. The J segment lost 7 bases and the V segment lost 5 bases, leaving 10 bases of the junction unmatched. The CDR3 is 14 amino acids. Germline CDR1 MDHEN, CDR2 SYDVKM. This CDR3 is CASSRQGSGLGYTF. The CDR3 nucleotides read TGTGCCAGCAGTCGACAGGGATCAGGTCTTGGCTACACCTTC.

The chain couples TRBV27 to TRBJ1-1; D unresolved. Germline V lookup: CDR1 MNHEY, CDR2 SMNVEV (reference sequence). The CDR3 covers 14 residues. The V end lost 6 bases, the J end lost 6 bases, and 17 bases lay between the germline ends. Here the CDR3 DNA reads TGTGCCAGCAGATCATACCGGGTATTGGCTGAAGCTTTCTTT. Its protein is CASRSYRVLAEAFF.